The next 18 T cell receptor beta chains were all read from a single sample in a study of T cell repertoires in cytomegalovirus infection. Which antigens these TCRs recognize remains unknown. One entry per CDR3 protein, called by TCRdb with MiXCR from the reads. Among 800,000 to 950,000 distinct CDR3 sequences listed, 32% were seen once. Sequenced material: cultured CD8+ T cells from PBMCs, taken from culture after CMV antigen stimulation. The receptors shown here come from a human donor in good health (CMV status not recorded). Some clones in this sample may be carry-over from other donors' samples.

The CDR3 is CASSGLLAGASTDTQYF. The CDR3 nucleotides are TGTGCCAGCAGTGGTCTACTAGCGGGGGCCAGCACAGATACGCAGTATTTT. The chain employs TRBV27 and TRBJ2-3, with 11 nucleotides matching TRBD2. Germline CDR1 is MNHEY and CDR2 is SMNVEV (reference sequence). The CDR3 is 17 amino acids. The junction had 7 bases not matched to a gene; V was cut back by 5 bases and J by 0 bases.

The CDR3: CASGLDLGTLNQPQHF. The CDR3 nucleotides read TGTGCTAGTGGTTTGGATCTGGGCACCCTAAATCAGCCCCAGCATTTT. J is TRBJ1-5 and V is TRBV12-5, with unresolved D. Trimming removed 1 base at V and 4 bases at J, with 14 bases between. Germline lookup yields CDR1 LGHNT and CDR2 FRNRAP. CDR3 length: 16 residues.

The chain links TRBV28 to TRBJ2-1; the D gene could be TRBD1 or TRBD2 (6 bases each). From germline, CDR1 is MDHEN and CDR2 SYDVKM. This CDR3 has 13 residues. Trimming took 5 bases from V and 7 from J, leaving 12 bases between them. The DNA for the CDR3 is TGTGCCAGCAGTCGTCGGGGGCTGAATGAGCAGTTCTTC. It translates to CASSRRGLNEQFF. The full variable domain, its missing parts supplied by reference TRBV28 and TRBJ2-1, is DVKVTQSSRYLVKRTGEKVFLECVQDMDHENMFWYRQDPGLGLRLIYFSYDVKMKEKGDIPEGYSVSREKKERFSLILESASTNQTSMYLCASSRRGLNEQFFGPGTRLTVL.

DNA for the CDR3: TGTGCCAGCAGCCCCCAGGGGGAGATCCACGAGCAGTACTTC. This gives the protein CASSPQGEIHEQYF. The rearrangement joins TRBV14 to TRBJ2-7; 7 bases map to TRBD1. Trimming cost V 4 bases and J 5 bases; bases outside gene matches: 8. The CDR3 runs 14 residues. Per germline, CDR1 SGHDN and CDR2 FVKESK.

The chain couples TRBV4-1 to TRBJ1-5; possible D gene TRBD1, 6 bases. Trimming stripped 0 bases from V and 9 bases from J, with 12 bases between. Germline lookup yields CDR1 MGHRA and CDR2 YSYEKL. There are 14 residues in the CDR3. CDR3 protein: CASSQDLLGAPQHF. The CDR3, as DNA: TGCGCCAGCAGCCAAGATCTGTTGGGGGCGCCCCAGCATTTT.

This clonotype has just one count. The chain links TRBV6-6 to TRBJ1-2, with 7 bases identical to TRBD1. The V gene end was trimmed by 6 bases and the J gene end by 5 bases; junction bases not matched to a gene: 3. Germline CDR1 MNHNY, CDR2 SVGAGI (reference sequence). The CDR3 is 12 amino acids. The CDR3 spells CASRTGLYGYTF. The CDR3 bases are TGTGCCAGCAGGACAGGGCTTTATGGCTACACCTTC.

V gene TRBV5-5 combines with J gene TRBJ2-7; possible D gene TRBD2, 5 bases. V was shortened by 3 bases and J by 0 bases, with 13 bases between the two germline ends. Germline CDR1 is SGHKS and CDR2 is YYEKEE (reference sequence). CDR3 length equals 15 residues. This CDR3 is CASSSRGSYSYEQYF. CDR3 sequence (DNA): TGTGCCAGCAGCTCCCGGGGAAGCTACTCCTACGAGCAGTACTTC.

The chain recombines TRBV12-3 or TRBV12-4 with TRBJ1-3; D is perhaps TRBD1 (5 bases). This CDR3 spans 13 amino acids. The V end lost 8 bases, the J end lost 4 bases, and 12 bases lay between the germline ends. CDR3 in DNA: TGTGCCAGCCGGGGGGGAGAAGGAAACACCATATATTTT. Its translation: CASRGGEGNTIYF.

Of note for this clonotype: The junction does not match germline at one end; this may be a read error. The J gene is TRBJ1-1, the V gene TRBV12-3 or TRBV12-4; 9 bases map to TRBD1. The CDR3 is made up of 14 amino acids. CDR3 sequence reads: CASSFRQGDTEVFF. CDR3 bases: TGTGCCAGCAGTTTTAGACAGGGGGATACTGAAGTTTTCTTT.

This clonotype was seen more than once but under ten times. The chain joins TRBV19 to TRBJ2-1; D might be TRBD1 (5 bases). The CDR3 loop spans 15 amino acids. Germline CDR1 and CDR2: LNHDA and SQIVND (reference sequence). The ends were cut back, 6 bases at V and 4 bases at J, with 16 bases in the middle. The CDR3 DNA reads as TGTGCCAGTAGACAAGGGGAAGCCTTATACAATGAGCAGTTCTTC. Amino acids: CASRQGEALYNEQFF.

In this sample, this clonotype turned up a few times. The V call is TRBV7-9, the J call TRBJ2-3; 9 nucleotides agree with TRBD1. Germline-derived CDR1 and CDR2 are SEHNR and FQNEAQ (reference sequence). The CDR3 runs to 17 residues. The V and J ends lost 6 bases and 3 bases, in that order; junction bases with no gene match: 13. For the CDR3, the DNA is TGTGCCAGCAGTCCCGTCGGGGGACAGGGTTTGACAGATACGCAGTATTTT. Its protein is CASSPVGGQGLTDTQYF.

V is TRBV6-2 or TRBV6-3 and J is TRBJ1-2; D is unresolved. The V end was cut by 8 bases, the J end by 0 bases, with 22 bases between. The CDR3 has 17 amino acids. From germline, CDR1 is MNHEY and CDR2 SVGEGT. CDR3 sequence reads: CASWGYFSGTTNYGYTF. CDR3 coding DNA: TGTGCCAGCTGGGGTTACTTTTCGGGTACGACTAACTATGGCTACACCTTC.

This clonotype showed up just a few times. The chain couples TRBV6-5 to TRBJ1-6; no clear D gene. The CDR3 loop spans 15 amino acids. Per the germline V gene, CDR1 is MNHEY and CDR2 is SVGAGI. With 3 bases removed from V and 0 bases from J, the gap between germline ends came to 6 bases. This chain's CDR3 is CASSYRSSYNSPLHF. CDR3 DNA: TGTGCCAGCAGTTATCGGAGCTCCTATAATTCACCCCTCCACTTT.

This clonotype was counted a few times. The V and J genes are TRBV11-3 and TRBJ2-7; tentative D call: TRBD1 (5 bases). CDR3 length: 15 amino acids. CDR1 is SGHNT and CDR2 is YENEEA in the germline V gene. V lost 3 bases and J lost 2, with 14 bases in between. This CDR3 is CASSLGRAAPYEQYF. CDR3 DNA sequence: TGTGCCAGCAGCTTGGGCAGGGCGGCCCCCTACGAGCAGTACTTC.

V gene TRBV27 combines with J gene TRBJ2-3, with TRBD2 identical over 7 bases. Germline lookup yields CDR1 MNHEY and CDR2 SMNVEV (reference sequence). V gave up 6 bases and J gave up 0 bases; unmatched junction bases: 15. The CDR3 loop spans 18 amino acids. CDR3 DNA sequence: TGTGCCAGCAGAACCCTCGACTCCGGGACTACCAGCACAGATACGCAGTATTTT. It encodes CASRTLDSGTTSTDTQYF.

The J gene is TRBJ2-7, the V gene TRBV19, with D maybe TRBD1 (5 bases). CDR3 length equals 15 residues. V dropped 0 bases and J dropped 3 bases, with 12 bases sitting between them. Germline V CDR1 and CDR2: LNHDA, SQIVND (reference sequence). In DNA, the CDR3 is TGTGCCAGTAGTATAGATCCTACAGGTTACTACGAGCAGTACTTC. Residues: CASSIDPTGYYEQYF. The entire variable domain, with the rest obtained from reference TRBV19 and TRBJ2-7, is as follows: DGGITQSPKYLFRKEGQNVTLSCEQNLNHDAMYWYRQDPGQGLRLIYYSQIVNDFQKGDIAEGYSVSREKKESFPLTVTSAQKNPTAFYLCASSIDPTGYYEQYFGPGTRLTVT.

The CDR3 sequence: CASSRPRDSGDEQYF. DNA of the CDR3: TGTGCCAGCAGTCGTCCCCGGGACAGTGGAGACGAGCAGTACTTC. The chain joins TRBV12-3 or TRBV12-4 to TRBJ2-7; 7 bases fit TRBD1. The CDR3 spans 15 residues. Losses at the gene ends were 5 bases for V and 5 bases for J; bases not matched to a gene: 12.

This chain joins TRBV7-9 and TRBJ1-1; tentatively, D is TRBD1 (5 bases). The V gene lost 2 bases and the J gene lost 7 bases, with 14 bases spanning the gap. The length of the CDR3 is 14 residues. Germline-derived CDR1 and CDR2 are SEHNR and FQNEAQ (reference sequence). In DNA, the CDR3 is TGTGCCAGCAGCTTAAGAGGGGCCCCTGGTGAAGCTTTCTTT. This gives the protein CASSLRGAPGEAFF.